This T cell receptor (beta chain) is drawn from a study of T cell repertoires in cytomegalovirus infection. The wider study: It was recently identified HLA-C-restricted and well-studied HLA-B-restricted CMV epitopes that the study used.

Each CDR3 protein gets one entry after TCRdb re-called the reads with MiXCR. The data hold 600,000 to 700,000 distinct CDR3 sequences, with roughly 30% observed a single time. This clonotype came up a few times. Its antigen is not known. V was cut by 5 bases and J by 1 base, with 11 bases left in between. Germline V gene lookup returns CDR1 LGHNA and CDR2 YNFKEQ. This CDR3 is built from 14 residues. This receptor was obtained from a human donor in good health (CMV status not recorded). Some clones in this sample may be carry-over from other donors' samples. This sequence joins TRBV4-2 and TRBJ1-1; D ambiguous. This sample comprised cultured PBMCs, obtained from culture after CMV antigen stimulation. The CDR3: CASSSISGNTEAFF. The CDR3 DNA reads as TGTGCCAGCAGCTCAATCTCGGGGAACACTGAAGCTTTCTTT.